The T cell receptor (beta chain) described here comes from a study of T cells in Graves' hyperthyroidism and ophthalmopathy. A lack of ophthalmopathy progression within 18 months defined stable Graves' hyperthyroidism. From approximately 9.3 ml of fresh peripheral blood, PBMCs were isolated. Whole-study results and caveats: Blood samples included most of the expanded thyroid clonotypes exceeding 0.001. Model predictions of ophthalmopathy came a median roughly 6.4 months before onset.

With respect to this clonotype: What it binds is unknown.

V dropped 0 bases and J dropped 2; count of bases not matched to a gene: 6. Germline CDR1 is SEHNR and CDR2 is FQNEAQ (reference sequence). The CDR3 consists of 16 residues. The TCR beta CDR3 regions underwent amplification using RNA transcripts as the source. The HTBI primer set drove a first-round RT-PCR of the TCR CDR3. TCRdb processed the multiplex PCR reads anew with MiXCR; each CDR3 protein has one entry. The profile shows roughly 800,000 distinct CDR3 sequences, roughly 40% of them singletons. The source of this sequence is a man aged 18 to 29 with Graves' hyperthyroidism. Sequencing was performed on blood. The chain employs TRBV7-9 and TRBJ2-7; 8 nucleotides match TRBD1. In DNA form, the CDR3 reads TGTGCCAGCAGCTTAGCCAAGGGACAGGTACCCTACGAGCAGTACTTC. Residues: CASSLAKGQVPYEQYF.